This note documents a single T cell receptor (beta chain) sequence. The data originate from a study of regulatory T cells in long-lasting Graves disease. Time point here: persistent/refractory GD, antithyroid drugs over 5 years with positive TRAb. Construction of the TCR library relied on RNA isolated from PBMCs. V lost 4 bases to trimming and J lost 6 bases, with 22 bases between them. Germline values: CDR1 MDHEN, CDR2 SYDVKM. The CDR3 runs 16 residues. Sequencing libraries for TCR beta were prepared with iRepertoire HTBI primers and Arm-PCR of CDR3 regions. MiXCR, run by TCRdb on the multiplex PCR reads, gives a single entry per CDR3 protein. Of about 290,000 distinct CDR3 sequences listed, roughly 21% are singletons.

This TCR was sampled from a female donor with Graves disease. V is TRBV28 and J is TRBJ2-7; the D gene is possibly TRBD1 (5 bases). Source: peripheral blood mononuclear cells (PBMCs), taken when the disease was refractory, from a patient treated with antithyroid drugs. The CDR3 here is CASSSDLAVQRGEQYF. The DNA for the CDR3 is TGTGCCAGCAGTTCGGATCTGGCGGTGCAAAGGGGCGAGCAGTACTTC.